This TCR beta chain is drawn from a study of shared clonotypes between healthy human individuals (dated by TCRdb to 2020 to 2021). About the investigation overall: A couple of women and a few men aged 18 to 49 years were included in the cohort. For each donor, CD4 naive and CD4 memory were each given three plates, CD8 naive was given two plates, and CD8 memory was given one plate. Per donor, leukapheresis produced somewhere between about 0.85 and 9.5 billion PBMCs. To estimate repertoire size and how much clonotypes are shared between individuals, the study performed deep sequencing of blood TCR repertoires from about five healthy adults. To increase sequencing depth and limit assay-specific biases, different laboratories used diverse techniques to prepare libraries and sequence TCR repertoires.

Using the deep immunoSEQ assay, multiplex PCR amplified TCR CDR3 regions from genomic DNA. Extracted genomic DNA from each cell subset was spread evenly across all wells of several immunoSEQ 96-well plates, with each plate serving as a replicate. For sorted subsets, roughly 200 ng of genomic DNA, equivalent to some 33,000 T cell genomes, went into each replicate PCR. Purified libraries were measured with a Qubit 3.0 fluorometer, size-checked on a Bioanalyzer 2100, and measured again with the KAPA Library Quantification kit. Each immunoSEQ 96-well plate was sequenced on its own single-read 150-cycle Illumina NextSeq 550 flow cell. As for the authors' bioinformatics: Because the immunoSEQ output held only junctional sequences and lacked quality scores, the filtering could not match the filtering applied to full-length reads. Sequences were annotated with PyIR, a Python wrapper for IgBLAST v1.9, and V/J genes and CDR3 were assigned using IMGT germline references. Any read was removed if the V/J assignment was weak (E-value above 1e-6), the CDR3 was missing, or the read contained stop codons, out-of-frame junctions, or ambiguous translated residues. V3J clonotypes were defined by identical inferred V gene, J gene, and CDR3 amino acid sequence. The percentage overlap between two repertoires was calculated by dividing the number of shared unique clonotypes by the size of the smaller repertoire. Repertoire richness was assessed with RTK rarefaction, the Chao1 estimator, and Recon v2.1 estimates of unobserved clonotypes. Generation probabilities were computed with OLGA for all TCRbeta clonotypes obtained by the gDNA method from several donors. TCRdb re-hosts the immuneACCESS table, in-frame sequences only. Its copies lack some clones; in the studies checked, an unresolved V gene accounts for under half of them, and the cause for the rest is not known. V and J calls and clone size are as listed in that table; D and trimming were resolved from the DNA. The table for this sample lists approximately 720,000 clones; roughly 78% of them were counted only once. In total, the top ten clones hold roughly 1.8% of the sample.

The trim is 10 bases for V and 5 bases for J, with a gap of 11 bases between the germline ends. The CDR3 measures 11 amino acids from cysteine to phenylalanine. Only the CDR3 region is kept as DNA, spanning 33 bases read in frame from base 1. CDR1 and CDR2 (MNHEY, SVGAGI) derive from the germline V gene. Here is what the overall study found, with its caveats: When a few donors were compared, the shared fraction of clonotypes was about 5.5% for naive CD4, about 4% for naive CD8, more than 2% for memory CD4, and approximately 0.4% for memory CD8. Rarefaction of sorted-subset datasets indicated incomplete sequencing despite the large sequencing depth. Compared with non-shared clonotypes, the clonotypes found in all four sorted-subset donors had higher generation probabilities. Pairwise subsampling led to the expectation that sequencing depth would affect the degree of clonotype sharing among donors. Sampling was limited to blood, and TCR repertoires in tissue likely differ from TCR repertoires in blood. Estimated clonotype richness was generally larger for naive than for memory subsets. Because the study included only a small number of donors, the genetic and exposure-history diversity represented was limited.

About this clone itself: Its antigen is currently not known. Base qualities are missing; no much larger clone stands one base away.

Donors were healthy HIV-negative adults with no recently reported acute infections or vaccinations. Only Caucasian adults living in Nashville, Tennessee, USA were represented among the donors. Magnetic negative selection was used to enrich CD4+ T cells, after which naive cells were positively selected on CD45RA and the negative fraction became the memory subset. After blood collection by leukapheresis, PBMCs were isolated using Ficoll-Histopaque density gradient centrifugation and then cryopreserved in the vapor phase of liquid nitrogen. Purity and quantity of every magnetically sorted T cell population were checked by analytical flow cytometry. Genomic DNA was isolated from each sorted fraction and quantified by UV absorbance on a Nanodrop 2000c.

The sequence is built from TRBV6-5 and TRBJ1-2; the D gene is perhaps TRBD1, from 5 matching bases. The sequencing input was memory CD4+ T cells sorted from blood. According to the study, the label for this sample's cell subset or site signals: CD45RA-negative fraction. The clonotype was recovered from a young woman in good health. CDR3 protein: CATRGGYGYTF. The nucleotides read TGTGCCACTAGGGGAGGGTATGGCTACACCTTC.